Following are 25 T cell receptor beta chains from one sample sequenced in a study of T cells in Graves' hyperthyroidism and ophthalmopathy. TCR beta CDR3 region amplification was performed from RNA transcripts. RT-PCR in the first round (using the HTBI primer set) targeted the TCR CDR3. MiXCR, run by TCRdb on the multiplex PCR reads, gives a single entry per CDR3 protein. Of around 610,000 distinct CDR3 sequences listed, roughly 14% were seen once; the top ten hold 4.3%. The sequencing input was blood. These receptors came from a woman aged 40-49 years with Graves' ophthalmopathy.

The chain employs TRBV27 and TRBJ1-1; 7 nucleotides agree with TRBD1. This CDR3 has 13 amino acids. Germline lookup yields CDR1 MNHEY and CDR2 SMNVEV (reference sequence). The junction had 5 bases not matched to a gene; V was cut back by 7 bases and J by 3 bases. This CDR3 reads CASKEGGYTEAFF. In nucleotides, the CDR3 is TGTGCCAGCAAAGAAGGGGGCTACACTGAAGCTTTCTTT.

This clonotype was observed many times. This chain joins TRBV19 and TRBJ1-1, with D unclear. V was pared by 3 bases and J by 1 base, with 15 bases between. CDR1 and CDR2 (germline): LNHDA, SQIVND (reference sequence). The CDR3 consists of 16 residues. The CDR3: CASSIWQAERNTEAFF. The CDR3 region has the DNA TGTGCCAGTAGTATTTGGCAGGCTGAGCGGAACACTGAAGCTTTCTTT.

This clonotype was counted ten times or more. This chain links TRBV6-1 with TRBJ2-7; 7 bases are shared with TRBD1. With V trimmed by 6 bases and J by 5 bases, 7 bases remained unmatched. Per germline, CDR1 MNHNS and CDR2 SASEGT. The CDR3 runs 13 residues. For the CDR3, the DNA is TGTGCCAGCAGCCCCCAAGGGGGCGACGAGCAGTACTTC. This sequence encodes CASSPQGGDEQYF.

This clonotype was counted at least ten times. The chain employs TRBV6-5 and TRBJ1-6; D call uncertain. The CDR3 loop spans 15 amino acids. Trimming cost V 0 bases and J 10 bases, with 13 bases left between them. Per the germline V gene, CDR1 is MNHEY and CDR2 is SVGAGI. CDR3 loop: CASSYSLDLNSPLHF. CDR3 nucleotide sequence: TGTGCCAGCAGTTACTCTCTGGACCTAAACTCACCCCTCCACTTT.

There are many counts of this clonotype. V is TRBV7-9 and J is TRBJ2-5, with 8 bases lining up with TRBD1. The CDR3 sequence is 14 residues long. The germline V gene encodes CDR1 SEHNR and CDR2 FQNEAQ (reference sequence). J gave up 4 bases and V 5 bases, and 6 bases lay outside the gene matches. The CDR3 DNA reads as TGTGCCAGCAGCACACCGACAGGGGCAGAGACCCAGTACTTC. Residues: CASSTPTGAETQYF.

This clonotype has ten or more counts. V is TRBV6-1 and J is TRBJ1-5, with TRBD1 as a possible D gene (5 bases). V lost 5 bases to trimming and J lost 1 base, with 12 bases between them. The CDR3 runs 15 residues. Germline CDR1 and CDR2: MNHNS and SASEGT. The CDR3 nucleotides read TGTGCCAGCAGTCCACAGGCGCCCAGCAATCAGCCCCAGCATTTT. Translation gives CASSPQAPSNQPQHF.

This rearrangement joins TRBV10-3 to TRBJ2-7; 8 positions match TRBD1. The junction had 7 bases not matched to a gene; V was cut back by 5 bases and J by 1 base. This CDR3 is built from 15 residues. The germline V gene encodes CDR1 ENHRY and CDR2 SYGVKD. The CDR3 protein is CAISSDRDRSYEQYF. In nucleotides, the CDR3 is TGTGCCATCAGTTCTGATCGGGACAGGTCCTACGAGCAGTACTTC.

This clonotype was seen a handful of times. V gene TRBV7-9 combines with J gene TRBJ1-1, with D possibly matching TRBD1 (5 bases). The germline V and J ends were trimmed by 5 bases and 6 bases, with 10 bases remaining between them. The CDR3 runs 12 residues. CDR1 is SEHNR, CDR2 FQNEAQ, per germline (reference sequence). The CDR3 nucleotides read TGTGCCAGCAGCCCCTCGGGGCCTGAAGCTTTCTTT. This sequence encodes CASSPSGPEAFF.

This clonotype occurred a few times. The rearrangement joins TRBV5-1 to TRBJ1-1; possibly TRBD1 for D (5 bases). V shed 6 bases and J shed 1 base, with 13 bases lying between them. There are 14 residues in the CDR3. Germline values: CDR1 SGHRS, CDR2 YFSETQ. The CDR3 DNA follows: TGCGCCAGCACAAGGGACGGCTGGAACACTGAAGCTTTCTTT. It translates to CASTRDGWNTEAFF.

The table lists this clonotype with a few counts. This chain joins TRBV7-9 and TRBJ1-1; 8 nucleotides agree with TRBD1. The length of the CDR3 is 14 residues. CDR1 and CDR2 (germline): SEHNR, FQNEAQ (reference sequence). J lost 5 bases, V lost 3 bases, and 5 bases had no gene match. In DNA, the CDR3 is TGTGCCAGCAGCTTGGGACAGGAGGATACTGAAGCTTTCTTT. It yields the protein CASSLGQEDTEAFF.

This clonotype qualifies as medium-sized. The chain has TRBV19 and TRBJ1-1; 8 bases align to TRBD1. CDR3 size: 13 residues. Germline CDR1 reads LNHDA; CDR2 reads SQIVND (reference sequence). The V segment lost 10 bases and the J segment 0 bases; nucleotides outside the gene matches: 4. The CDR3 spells CAIRDRMNTEAFF. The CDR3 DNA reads TGTGCCATCCGGGACAGGATGAACACTGAAGCTTTCTTT.

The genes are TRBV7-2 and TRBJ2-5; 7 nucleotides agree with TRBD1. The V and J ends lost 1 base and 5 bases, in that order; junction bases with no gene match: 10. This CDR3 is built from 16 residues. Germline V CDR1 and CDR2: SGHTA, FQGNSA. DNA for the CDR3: TGTGCCAGCAGCTTAGTAGGGGGCCAAATTAGGGAGACCCAGTACTTC. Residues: CASSLVGGQIRETQYF.

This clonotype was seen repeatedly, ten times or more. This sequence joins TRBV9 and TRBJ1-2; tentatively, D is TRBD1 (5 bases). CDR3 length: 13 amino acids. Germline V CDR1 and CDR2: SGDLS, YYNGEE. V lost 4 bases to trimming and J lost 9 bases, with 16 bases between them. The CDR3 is CASSSGPEDSYTF. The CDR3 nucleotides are TGTGCCAGCAGCTCGGGGCCTGAGGATAGCTACACCTTC.

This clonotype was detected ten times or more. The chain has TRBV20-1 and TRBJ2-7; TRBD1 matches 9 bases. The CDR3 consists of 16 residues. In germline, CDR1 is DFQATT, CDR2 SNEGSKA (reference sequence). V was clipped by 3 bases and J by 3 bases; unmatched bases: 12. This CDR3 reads CSASGVRDRVIYEQYF. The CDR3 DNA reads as TGCAGTGCTAGTGGGGTCCGGGACAGGGTGATCTACGAGCAGTACTTC.

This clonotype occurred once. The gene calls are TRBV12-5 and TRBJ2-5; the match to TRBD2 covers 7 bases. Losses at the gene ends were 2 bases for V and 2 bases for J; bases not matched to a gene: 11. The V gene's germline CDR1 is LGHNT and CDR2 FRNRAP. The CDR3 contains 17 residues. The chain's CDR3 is CASGLSVRLAEQETQYF. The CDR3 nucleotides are TGTGCTAGTGGTTTGTCAGTTCGGCTAGCGGAGCAAGAGACCCAGTACTTC.

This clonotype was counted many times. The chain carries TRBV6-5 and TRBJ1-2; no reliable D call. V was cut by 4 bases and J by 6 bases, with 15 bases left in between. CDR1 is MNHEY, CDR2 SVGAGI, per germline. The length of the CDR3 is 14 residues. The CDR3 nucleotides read TGTGCCAGCAGTTTCTCCGGGAGCCTCAATGGCTACACCTTC. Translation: CASSFSGSLNGYTF.

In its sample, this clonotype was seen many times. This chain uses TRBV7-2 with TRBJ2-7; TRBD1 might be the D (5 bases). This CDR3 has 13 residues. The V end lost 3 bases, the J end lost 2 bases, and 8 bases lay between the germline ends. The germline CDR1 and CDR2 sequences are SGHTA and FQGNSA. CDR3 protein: CASSFGRAYEQYF. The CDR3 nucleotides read TGTGCCAGCAGCTTCGGCAGGGCCTACGAGCAGTACTTC.

The CDR3 DNA is TGTGCCAGCAGCACCGGGCCCTGGGCCGGGGAGCTGTTTTTT. Protein sequence: CASSTGPWAGELFF. This chain joins TRBV7-2 and TRBJ2-2; D is unresolved. Germline loops: CDR1 SGHTA, CDR2 FQGNSA. The CDR3 spans 14 residues. V lost 5 bases, J lost 6 bases, and 13 bases lay in between.

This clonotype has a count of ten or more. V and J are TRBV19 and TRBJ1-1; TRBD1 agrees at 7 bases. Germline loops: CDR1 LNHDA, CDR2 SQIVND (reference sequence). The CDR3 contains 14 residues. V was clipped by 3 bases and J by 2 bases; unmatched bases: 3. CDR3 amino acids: CASSIWTGNTEAFF. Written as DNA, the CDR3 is TGTGCCAGTAGTATCTGGACAGGAAACACTGAAGCTTTCTTT.

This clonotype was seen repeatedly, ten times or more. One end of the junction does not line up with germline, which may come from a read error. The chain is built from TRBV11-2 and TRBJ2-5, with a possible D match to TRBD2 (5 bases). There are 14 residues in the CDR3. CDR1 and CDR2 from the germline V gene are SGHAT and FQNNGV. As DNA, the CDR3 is TGTGCCAGCAGCTTAGCGGGATTTCAAGAGACCAAGTACTTC. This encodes CASSLAGFQETKYF.

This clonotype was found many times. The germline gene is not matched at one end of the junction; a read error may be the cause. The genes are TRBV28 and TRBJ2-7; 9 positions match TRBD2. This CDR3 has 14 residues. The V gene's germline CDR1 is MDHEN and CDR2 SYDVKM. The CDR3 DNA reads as TGTGCCAGCAGTCCCCCGGCGGGGTTTAGCGGGAGCGACTTC. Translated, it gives CASSPPAGFSGSDF.

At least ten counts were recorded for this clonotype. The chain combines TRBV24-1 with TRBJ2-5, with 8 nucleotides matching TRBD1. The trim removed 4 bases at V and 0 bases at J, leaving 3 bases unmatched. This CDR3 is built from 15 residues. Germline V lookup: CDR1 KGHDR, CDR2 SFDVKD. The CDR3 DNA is TGTGCCACCAGTGAAGACAGGGGCTACCAAGAGACCCAGTACTTC. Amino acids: CATSEDRGYQETQYF.

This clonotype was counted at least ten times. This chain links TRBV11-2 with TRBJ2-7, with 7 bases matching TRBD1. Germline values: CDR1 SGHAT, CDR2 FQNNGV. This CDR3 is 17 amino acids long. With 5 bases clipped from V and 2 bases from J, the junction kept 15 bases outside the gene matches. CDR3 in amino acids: CASSRDSPSQGTYEQYF. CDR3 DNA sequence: TGTGCCAGCAGCCGGGACAGCCCAAGTCAGGGTACCTACGAGCAGTACTTC.

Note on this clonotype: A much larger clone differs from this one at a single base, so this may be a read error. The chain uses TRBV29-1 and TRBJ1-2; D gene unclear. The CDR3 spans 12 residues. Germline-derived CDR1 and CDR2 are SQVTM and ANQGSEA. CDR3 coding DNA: TGCAGCGTACAGTTATCTAACCATGGCTACACCTTC. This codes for CSVQLSNHGYTF. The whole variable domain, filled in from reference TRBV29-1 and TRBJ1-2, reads SAVISQKPSRDICQRGTSLTIQCQVDSQVTMMFWYRQQPGQSLTLIATANQGSEATYESGFVIDKFPISRPNLTFSTLTVSNMSPEDSSIYLCSVQLSNHGYTFGSGTRLTVV.

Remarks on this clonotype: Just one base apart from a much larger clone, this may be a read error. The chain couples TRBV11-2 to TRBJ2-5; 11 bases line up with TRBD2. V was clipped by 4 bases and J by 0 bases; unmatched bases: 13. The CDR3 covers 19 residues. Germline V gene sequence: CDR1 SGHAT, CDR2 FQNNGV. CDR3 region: CASSSSTSGRLPYQETQYF. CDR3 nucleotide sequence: TGTGCCAGCAGCTCATCAACTAGCGGGAGACTCCCGTACCAAGAGACCCAGTACTTC.